This T cell receptor beta chain was profiled in a study of cytomegalovirus exposure and HLA in healthy donors. This CDR3 comprises 18 residues. The primer mix had 60 Vbeta and 13 Jbeta primers. Profiling relied on immunoSEQ multiplex PCR, and the TCRdb table lists in-frame clones only, not all of them. The sample carries about 76,000 clones, more than 75% recorded once. Input material: PBMCs. The rearrangement uses TRBV21-1 and TRBJ2-2; the DNA was not used to check the table's D call, TRBD1. TRBV21-1 is listed as a pseudogene. This receptor was taken from a male donor in good health and CMV-seropositive. In DNA form, the CDR3 reads TGTGCCAGCAGCAAACTGTCCAGGACAGTGCTGAACACCGGGGAGCTGTTTTTT. This sequence encodes CASSKLSRTVLNTGELFF.